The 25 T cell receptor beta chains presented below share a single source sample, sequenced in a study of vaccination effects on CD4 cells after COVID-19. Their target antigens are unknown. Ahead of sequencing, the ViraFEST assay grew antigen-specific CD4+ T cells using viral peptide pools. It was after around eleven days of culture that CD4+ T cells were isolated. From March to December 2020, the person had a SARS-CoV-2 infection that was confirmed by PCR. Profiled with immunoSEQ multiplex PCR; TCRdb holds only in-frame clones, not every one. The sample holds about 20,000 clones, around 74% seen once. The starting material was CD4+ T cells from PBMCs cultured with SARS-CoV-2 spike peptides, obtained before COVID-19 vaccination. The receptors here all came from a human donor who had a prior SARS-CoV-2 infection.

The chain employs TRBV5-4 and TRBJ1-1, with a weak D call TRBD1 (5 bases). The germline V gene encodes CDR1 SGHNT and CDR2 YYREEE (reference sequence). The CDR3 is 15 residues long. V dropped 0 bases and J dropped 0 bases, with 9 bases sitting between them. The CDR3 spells CASSLDRRMNTEAFF. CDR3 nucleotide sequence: TGTGCCAGCAGCTTGGACAGGCGTATGAACACTGAAGCTTTCTTT.

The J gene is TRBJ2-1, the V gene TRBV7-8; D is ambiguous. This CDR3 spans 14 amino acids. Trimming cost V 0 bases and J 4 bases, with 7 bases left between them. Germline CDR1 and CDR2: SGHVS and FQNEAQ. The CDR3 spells CASSLAPEYNEQFF. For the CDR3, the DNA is TGTGCCAGCAGCTTAGCGCCAGAATACAATGAGCAGTTCTTC.

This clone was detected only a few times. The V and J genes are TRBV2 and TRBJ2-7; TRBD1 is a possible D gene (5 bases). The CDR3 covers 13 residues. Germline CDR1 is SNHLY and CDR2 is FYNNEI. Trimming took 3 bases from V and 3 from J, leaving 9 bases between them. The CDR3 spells CASSDADIYEQYF. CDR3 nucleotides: TGTGCCAGCAGTGACGCGGACATCTACGAGCAGTACTTC.

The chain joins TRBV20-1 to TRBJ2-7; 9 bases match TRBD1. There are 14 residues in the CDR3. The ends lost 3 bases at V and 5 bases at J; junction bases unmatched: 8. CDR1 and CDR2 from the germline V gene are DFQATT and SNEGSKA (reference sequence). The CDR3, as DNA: TGCAGTGCTAGTGGGGGGACAGGGACAAACGAGCAGTACTTC. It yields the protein CSASGGTGTNEQYF.

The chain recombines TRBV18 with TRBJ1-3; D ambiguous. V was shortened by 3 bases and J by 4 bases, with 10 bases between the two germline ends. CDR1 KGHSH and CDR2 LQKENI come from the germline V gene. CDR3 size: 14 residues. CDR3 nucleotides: TGTGCCAGCTCACCGAGCTTAATCGGAAACACCATATATTTT. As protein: CASSPSLIGNTIYF.

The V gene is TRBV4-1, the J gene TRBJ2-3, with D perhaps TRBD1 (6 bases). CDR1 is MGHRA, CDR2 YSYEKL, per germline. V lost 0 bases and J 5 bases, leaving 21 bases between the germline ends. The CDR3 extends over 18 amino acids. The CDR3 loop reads CASSQDSAGASLRDTQYF. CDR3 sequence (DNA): TGCGCCAGCAGCCAAGATTCCGCAGGGGCCTCCCTAAGAGATACGCAGTATTTT.

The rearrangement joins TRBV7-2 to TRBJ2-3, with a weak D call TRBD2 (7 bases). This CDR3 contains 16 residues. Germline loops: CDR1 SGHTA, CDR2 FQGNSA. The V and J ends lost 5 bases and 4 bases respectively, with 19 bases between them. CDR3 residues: CASSPLGGGAADTQYF. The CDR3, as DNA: TGTGCCAGCAGCCCCCTAGGTGGGGGGGCGGCAGATACGCAGTATTTT.

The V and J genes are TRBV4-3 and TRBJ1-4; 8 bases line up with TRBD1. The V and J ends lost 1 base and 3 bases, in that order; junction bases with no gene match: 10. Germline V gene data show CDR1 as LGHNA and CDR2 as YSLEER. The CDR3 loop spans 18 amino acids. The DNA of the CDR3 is TGCGCCAGCAGCCAAGGCCAGCCCCAGGGGGCGGCTAATGAAAAACTGTTTTTT. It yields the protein CASSQGQPQGAANEKLFF.

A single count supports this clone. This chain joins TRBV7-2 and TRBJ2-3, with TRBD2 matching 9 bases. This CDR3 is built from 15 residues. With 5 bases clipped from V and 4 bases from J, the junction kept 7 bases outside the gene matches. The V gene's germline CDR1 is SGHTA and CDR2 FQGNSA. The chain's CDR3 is CASSTRGGNPDTQYF. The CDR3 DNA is TGTGCCAGCAGCACGCGGGGGGGCAACCCAGATACGCAGTATTTT. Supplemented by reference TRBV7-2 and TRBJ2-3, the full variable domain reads GAGVSQSPSNKVTEKGKDVELRCDPISGHTALYWYRQSLGQGLEFLIYFQGNSAPDKSGLPSDRFSAERTGGSVSTLTIQRTQQEDSAVYLCASSTRGGNPDTQYFGPGTRLTVL.

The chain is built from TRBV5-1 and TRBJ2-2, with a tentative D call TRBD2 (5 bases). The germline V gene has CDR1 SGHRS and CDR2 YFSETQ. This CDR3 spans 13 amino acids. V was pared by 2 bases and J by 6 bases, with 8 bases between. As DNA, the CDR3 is TGCGCCAGCAGCTTACTAGGATCCGGGGAGCTGTTTTTT. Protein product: CASSLLGSGELFF.

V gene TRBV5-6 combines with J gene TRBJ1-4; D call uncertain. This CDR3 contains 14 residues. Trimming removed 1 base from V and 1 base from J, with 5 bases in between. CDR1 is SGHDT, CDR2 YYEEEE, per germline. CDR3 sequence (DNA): TGTGCCAGCAGCTTGCCGGGAACTAATGAAAAACTGTTTTTT. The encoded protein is CASSLPGTNEKLFF.

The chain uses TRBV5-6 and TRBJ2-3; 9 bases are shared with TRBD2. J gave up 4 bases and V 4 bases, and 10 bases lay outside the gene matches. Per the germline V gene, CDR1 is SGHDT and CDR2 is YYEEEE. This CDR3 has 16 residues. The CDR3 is CASSSAPGLASDTQYF. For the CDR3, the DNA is TGTGCCAGCAGCAGCGCCCCGGGACTAGCATCAGATACGCAGTATTTT.

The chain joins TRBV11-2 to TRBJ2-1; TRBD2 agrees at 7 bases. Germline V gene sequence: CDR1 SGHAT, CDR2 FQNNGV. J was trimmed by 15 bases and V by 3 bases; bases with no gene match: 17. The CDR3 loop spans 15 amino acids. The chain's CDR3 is CASSFRTGGSGLRFF. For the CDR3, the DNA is TGTGCCAGCAGCTTTCGCACTGGTGGTAGCGGGTTGCGGTTCTTC.

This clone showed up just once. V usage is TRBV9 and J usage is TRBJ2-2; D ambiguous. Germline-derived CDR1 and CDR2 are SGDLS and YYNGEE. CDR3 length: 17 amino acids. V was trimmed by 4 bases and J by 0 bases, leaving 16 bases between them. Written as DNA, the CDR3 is TGTGCCAGCAGCCCCTTCGAAGCGCGGTCGAACACCGGGGAGCTGTTTTTT. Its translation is CASSPFEARSNTGELFF.

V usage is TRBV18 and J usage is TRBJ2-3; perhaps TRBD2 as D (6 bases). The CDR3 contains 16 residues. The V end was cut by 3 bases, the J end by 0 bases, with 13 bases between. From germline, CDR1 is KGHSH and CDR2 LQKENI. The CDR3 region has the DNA TGTGCCAGCTCACCTTATTCGAGCGGGAGCACAGATACGCAGTATTTT. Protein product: CASSPYSSGSTDTQYF.

CDR3 sequence: CASSFLEDEQFF. The CDR3 bases are TGTGCCAGCAGCTTCTTAGAAGATGAGCAGTTCTTC. The chain uses TRBV7-9 and TRBJ2-1; D call uncertain. Per germline, CDR1 SEHNR and CDR2 FQNEAQ (reference sequence). The V end lost 3 bases, the J end lost 8 bases, and 8 bases lay between the germline ends. This CDR3 is 12 amino acids long.

The DNA of the CDR3 is TGCGCCAGCAAGGTCACTCGTGAGGGAGTCGGGACCTACGAGCAGTACTTC. Its protein product is CASKVTREGVGTYEQYF. The chain uses TRBV10-1 and TRBJ2-7, with a possible D match to TRBD2 (5 bases). V was cut by 7 bases and J by 2 bases, with 24 bases left in between. The CDR3 covers 17 residues. Germline values: CDR1 WNHNN, CDR2 SYGVQD (reference sequence).

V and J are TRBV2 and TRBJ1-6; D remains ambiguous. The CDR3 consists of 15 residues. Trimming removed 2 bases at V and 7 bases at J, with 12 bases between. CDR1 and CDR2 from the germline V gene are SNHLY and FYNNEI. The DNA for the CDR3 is TGTGCCAGCAGTGAACGTGAGGGAGGGAATTCACCCCTCCACTTT. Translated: CASSEREGGNSPLHF. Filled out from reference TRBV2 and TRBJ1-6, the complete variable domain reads EPEVTQTPSHQVTQMGQEVILRCVPISNHLYFYWYRQILGQKVEFLVSFYNNEISEKSEIFDDQFSVERPDGSNFTLKIRSTKLEDSAMYFCASSEREGGNSPLHFGNGTRLTVT.

DNA for the CDR3: TGTGCCAGCAGTTCGGGGCAAAGCCAAGAGACCCAGTACTTC. Amino acid sequence: CASSSGQSQETQYF. The chain employs TRBV7-3 and TRBJ2-5, with D perhaps matching TRBD1 or TRBD2 (5 bases each). The CDR3 has 14 residues. Germline loops: CDR1 SGHTA, CDR2 FQGTGA. V lost 6 bases and J lost 1, with 12 bases in between.

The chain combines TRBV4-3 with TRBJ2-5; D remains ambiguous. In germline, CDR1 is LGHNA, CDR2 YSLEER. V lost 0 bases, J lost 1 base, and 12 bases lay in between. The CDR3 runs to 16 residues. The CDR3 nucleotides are TGCGCCAGCAGCCAAGAACAGTTACGAGGCCAAGAGACCCAGTACTTC. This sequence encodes CASSQEQLRGQETQYF.

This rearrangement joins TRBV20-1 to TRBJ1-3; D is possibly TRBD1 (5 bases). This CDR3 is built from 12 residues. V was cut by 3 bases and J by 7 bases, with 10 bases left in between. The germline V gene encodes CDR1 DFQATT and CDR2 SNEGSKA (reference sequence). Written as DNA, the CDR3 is TGCAGTGCTAGTTCCGCAGGGAACACCATATATTTT. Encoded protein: CSASSAGNTIYF.

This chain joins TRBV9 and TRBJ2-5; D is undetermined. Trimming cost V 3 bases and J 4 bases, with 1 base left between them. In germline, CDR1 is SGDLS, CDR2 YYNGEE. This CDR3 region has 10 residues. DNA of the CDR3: TGTGCCAGCAGCGGAGAGACCCAGTACTTC. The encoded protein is CASSGETQYF.

This CDR3 reads CASSLGQGFGYTF. In DNA form, the CDR3 reads TGTGCCAGCAGCCTTGGACAGGGGTTTGGCTACACCTTC. V and J are TRBV7-9 and TRBJ1-2; 9 bases fit TRBD1. Trimming removed 5 bases from V and 7 bases from J; junction bases left unmatched: 5. The CDR3 is made up of 13 amino acids. Germline assignment: CDR1 SEHNR and CDR2 FQNEAQ (reference sequence).

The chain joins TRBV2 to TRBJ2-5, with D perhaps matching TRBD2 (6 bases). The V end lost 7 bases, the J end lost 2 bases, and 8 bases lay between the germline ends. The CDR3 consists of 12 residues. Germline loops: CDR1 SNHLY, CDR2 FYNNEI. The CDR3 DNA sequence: TGTGCCAGCAATGCGGGGCAAGAGACCCAGTACTTC. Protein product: CASNAGQETQYF. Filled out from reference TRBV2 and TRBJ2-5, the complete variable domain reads EPEVTQTPSHQVTQMGQEVILRCVPISNHLYFYWYRQILGQKVEFLVSFYNNEISEKSEIFDDQFSVERPDGSNFTLKIRSTKLEDSAMYFCASNAGQETQYFGPGTRLLVL.

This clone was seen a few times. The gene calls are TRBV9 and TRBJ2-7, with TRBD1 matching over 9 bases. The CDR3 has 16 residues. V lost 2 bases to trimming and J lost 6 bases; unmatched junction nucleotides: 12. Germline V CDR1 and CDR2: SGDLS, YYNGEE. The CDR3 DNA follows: TGTGCCAGCAGCGTCGGGGGGACAGGGACGCAGGGCGAGCAGTACTTC. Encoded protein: CASSVGGTGTQGEQYF.